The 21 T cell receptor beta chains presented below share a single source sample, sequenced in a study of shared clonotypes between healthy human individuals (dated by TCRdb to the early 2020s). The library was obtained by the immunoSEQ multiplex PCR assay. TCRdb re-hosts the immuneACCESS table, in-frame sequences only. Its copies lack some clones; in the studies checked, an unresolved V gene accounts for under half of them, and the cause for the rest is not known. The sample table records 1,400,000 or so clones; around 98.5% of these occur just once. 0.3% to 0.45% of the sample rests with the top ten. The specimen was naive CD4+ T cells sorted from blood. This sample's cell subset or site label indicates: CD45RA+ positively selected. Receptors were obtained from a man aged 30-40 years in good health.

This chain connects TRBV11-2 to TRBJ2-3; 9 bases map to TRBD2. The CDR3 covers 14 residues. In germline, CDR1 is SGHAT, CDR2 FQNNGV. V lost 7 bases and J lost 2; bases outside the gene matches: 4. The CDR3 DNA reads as TGTGCCAGCACGAAGCGGGGGGACACAGATACGCAGTATTTT. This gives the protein CASTKRGDTDTQYF.

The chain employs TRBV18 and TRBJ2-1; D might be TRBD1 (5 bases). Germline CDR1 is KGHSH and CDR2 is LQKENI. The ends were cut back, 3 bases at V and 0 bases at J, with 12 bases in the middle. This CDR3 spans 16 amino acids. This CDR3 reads CASSPLGQTSYNEQFF. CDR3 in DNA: TGTGCCAGCTCACCGTTGGGGCAGACCTCCTACAATGAGCAGTTCTTC.

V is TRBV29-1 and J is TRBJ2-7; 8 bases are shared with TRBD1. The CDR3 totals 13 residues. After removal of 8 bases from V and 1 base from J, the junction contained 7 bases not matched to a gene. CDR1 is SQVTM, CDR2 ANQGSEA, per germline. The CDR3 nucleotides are TGCAGCTTTGGACAGGGACAATCCTACGAGCAGTACTTC. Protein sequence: CSFGQGQSYEQYF.

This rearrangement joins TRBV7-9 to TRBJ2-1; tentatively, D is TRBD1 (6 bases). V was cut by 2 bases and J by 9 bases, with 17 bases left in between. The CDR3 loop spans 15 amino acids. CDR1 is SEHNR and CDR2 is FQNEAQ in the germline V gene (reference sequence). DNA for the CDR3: TGTGCCAGCAGCTTACAGGGGCTTTCGGCAAGTGAGCAGTTCTTC. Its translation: CASSLQGLSASEQFF.

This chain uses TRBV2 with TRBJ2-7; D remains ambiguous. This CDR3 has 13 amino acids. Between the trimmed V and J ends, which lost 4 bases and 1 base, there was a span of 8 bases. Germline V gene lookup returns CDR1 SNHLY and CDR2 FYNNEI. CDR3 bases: TGTGCCAGCAGTGTGCAGTTGTCCTACGAGCAGTACTTC. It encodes CASSVQLSYEQYF.

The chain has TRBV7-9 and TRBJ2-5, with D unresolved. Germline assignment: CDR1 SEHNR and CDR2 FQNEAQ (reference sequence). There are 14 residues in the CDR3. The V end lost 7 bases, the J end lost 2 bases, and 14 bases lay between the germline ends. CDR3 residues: CASTRAYPQETQYF. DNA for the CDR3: TGTGCCAGCACCCGAGCTTATCCACAAGAGACCCAGTACTTC. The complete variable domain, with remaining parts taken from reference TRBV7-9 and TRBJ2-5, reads DTGVSQNPRHKITKRGQNVTFRCDPISEHNRLYWYRQTLGQGPEFLTYFQNEAQLEKSRLLSDRFSAERPKGSFSTLEIQRTEQGDSAMYLCASTRAYPQETQYFGPGTRLLVL.

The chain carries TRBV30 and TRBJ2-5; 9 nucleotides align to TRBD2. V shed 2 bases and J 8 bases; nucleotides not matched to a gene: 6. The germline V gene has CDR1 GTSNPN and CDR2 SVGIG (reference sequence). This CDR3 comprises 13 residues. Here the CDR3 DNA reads TGTGCCTGGAGTAAGGTAGCGGGAGAAACCCAGTACTTC. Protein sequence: CAWSKVAGETQYF. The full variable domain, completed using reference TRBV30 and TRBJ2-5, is SQTIHQWPATLVQPVGSPLSLECTVEGTSNPNLYWYRQAAGRGLQLLFYSVGIGQISSEVPQNLSASRPQDRQFILSSKKLLLSDSGFYLCAWSKVAGETQYFGPGTRLLVL.

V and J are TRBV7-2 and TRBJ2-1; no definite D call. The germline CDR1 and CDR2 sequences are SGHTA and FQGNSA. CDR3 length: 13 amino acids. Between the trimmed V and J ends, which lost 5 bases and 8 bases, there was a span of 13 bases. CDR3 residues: CASSPITRDEQFF. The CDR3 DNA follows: TGTGCCAGCAGCCCCATAACGAGAGATGAGCAGTTCTTC.

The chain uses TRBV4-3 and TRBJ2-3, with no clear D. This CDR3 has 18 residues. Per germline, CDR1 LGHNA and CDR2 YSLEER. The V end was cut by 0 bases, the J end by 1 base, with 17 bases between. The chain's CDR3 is CASSQEFSFFGGTDTQYF. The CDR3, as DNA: TGCGCCAGCAGCCAAGAATTCTCCTTCTTTGGGGGCACAGATACGCAGTATTTT.

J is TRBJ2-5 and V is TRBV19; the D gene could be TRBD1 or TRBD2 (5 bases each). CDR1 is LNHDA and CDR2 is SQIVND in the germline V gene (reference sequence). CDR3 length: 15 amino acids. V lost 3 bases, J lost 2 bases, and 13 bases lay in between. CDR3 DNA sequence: TGTGCCAGTAGTATTGGGACCGCCGCTCAAGAGACCCAGTACTTC. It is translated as CASSIGTAAQETQYF.

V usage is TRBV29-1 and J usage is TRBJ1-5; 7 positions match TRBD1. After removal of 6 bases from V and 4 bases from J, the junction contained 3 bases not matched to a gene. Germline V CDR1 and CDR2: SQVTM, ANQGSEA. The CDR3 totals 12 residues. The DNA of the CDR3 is TGCAGCGTCGTGGACAGGAATCAGCCCCAGCATTTT. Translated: CSVVDRNQPQHF.

The CDR3 reads CASSPRGGSLYTQYF. CDR3 coding DNA: TGTGCCAGCAGCCCTCGGGGCGGGAGTTTATATACGCAGTATTTT. The chain is built from TRBV7-9 and TRBJ2-3, with 7 bases matching TRBD2. V shed 5 bases and J 7 bases; nucleotides not matched to a gene: 12. The length of the CDR3 is 15 residues. CDR1 and CDR2 (germline): SEHNR, FQNEAQ (reference sequence).

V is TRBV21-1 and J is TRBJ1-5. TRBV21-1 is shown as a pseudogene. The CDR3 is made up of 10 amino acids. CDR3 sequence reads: CASRDQPQHF. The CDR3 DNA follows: TGTGCCAGCAGGGACCAGCCCCAGCATTTT.

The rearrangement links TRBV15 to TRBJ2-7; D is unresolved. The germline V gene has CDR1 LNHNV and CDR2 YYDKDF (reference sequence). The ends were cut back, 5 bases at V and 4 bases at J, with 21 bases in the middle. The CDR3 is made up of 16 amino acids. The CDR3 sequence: CATSPAGPFKTYEQYF. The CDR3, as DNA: TGTGCCACCAGCCCCGCCGGGCCGTTCAAAACATACGAGCAGTACTTC.

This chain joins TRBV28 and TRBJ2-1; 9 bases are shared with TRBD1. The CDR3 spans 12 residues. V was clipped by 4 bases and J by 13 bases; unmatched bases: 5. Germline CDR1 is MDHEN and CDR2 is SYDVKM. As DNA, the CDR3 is TGTGCCAGCAGTTCCCAGGGACAGGGTCAGTTCTTC. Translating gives CASSSQGQGQFF.

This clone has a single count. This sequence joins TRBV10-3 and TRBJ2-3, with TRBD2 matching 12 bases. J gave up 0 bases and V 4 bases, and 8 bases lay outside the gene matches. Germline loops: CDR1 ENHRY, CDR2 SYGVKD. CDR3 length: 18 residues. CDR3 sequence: CAISAKLAGGSSTDTQYF. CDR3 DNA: TGTGCCATCAGTGCAAAACTAGCGGGAGGATCTAGCACAGATACGCAGTATTTT.

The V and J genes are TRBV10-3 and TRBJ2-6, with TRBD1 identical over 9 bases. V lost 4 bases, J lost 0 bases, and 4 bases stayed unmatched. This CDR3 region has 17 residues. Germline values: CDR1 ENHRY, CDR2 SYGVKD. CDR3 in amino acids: CAISVDRGYSGANVLTF. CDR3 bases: TGTGCCATCAGTGTAGACAGGGGGTACTCTGGGGCCAACGTCCTGACTTTC.

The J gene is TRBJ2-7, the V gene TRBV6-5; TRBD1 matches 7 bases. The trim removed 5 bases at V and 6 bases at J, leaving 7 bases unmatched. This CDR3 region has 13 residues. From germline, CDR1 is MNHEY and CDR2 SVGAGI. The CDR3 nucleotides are TGTGCCAGCAGTAAGACAGGGTCAGGCGAGCAGTACTTC. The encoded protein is CASSKTGSGEQYF.

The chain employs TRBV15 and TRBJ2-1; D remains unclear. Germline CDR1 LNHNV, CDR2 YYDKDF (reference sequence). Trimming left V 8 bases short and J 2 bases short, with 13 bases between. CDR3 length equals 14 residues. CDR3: CATQDSRTYNEQFF. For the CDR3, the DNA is TGTGCCACCCAAGACTCCCGCACCTACAATGAGCAGTTCTTC.

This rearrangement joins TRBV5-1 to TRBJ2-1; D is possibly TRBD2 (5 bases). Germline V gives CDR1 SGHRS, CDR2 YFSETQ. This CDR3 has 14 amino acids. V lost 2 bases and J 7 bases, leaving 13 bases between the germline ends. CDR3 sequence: CASSFGGFVNEQFF. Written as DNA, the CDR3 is TGCGCCAGCAGCTTCGGCGGGTTTGTGAATGAGCAGTTCTTC.

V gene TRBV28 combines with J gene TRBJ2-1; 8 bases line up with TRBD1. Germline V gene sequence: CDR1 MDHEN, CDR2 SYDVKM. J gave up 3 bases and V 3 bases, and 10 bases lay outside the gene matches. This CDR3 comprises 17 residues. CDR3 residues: CASSFLRGPSLYNEQFF. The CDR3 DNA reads TGTGCCAGCAGTTTTCTCAGGGGGCCTAGCCTCTACAATGAGCAGTTCTTC.